This is a list of T cell receptor beta chains from one sample in a study of metastatic and nonmetastatic thyroid tumors. TCRdb re-called clones via MiXCR from the PCR reads. The sample includes about 50,000 clones, roughly 4% of them seen just once. Sequenced input: blood. Source of these receptors: a female donor with papillary thyroid cancer or a benign thyroid nodule (not recorded which). Some clones in this sample may be carry-over from other donors' samples. The CDR3 runs from the conserved cysteine through the conserved F or W. The D gene is left open where the match is weak. Clone size is shown for a subset of rows, as once, few, many or a class of expanded clone.

V	D	J	size	DNA	CDR3
TRBV29-1	TRBD2	TRBJ2-7	few	TGCAGCGTTGAAGAAGGCGGGAGAGTCGGGTACGAGCAGTACTTC	CSVEEGGRVGYEQYF
TRBV6-2/TRBV6-3	-	TRBJ2-7	few	TGTGCCACGAGGCGGACATCTAACTACGAGCAGTACTTC	CATRRTSNYEQYF
TRBV5-1	-	TRBJ2-5	many	TGCGCCAGCAGCTTGGCTACGGGGGAGACCCAGTACTTC	CASSLATGETQYF
TRBV6-1	-	TRBJ1-3	many	TGTGCCAGCAATCCTAGGGGTCACGGCTTGAGGGACACCATATATTTT	CASNPRGHGLRDTIYF
TRBV9	TRBD2	TRBJ2-2	many	TGTGCCAGCAGCGTACGTGCGGGAGTGGGAGGCGGGGAGCTGTTTTTT	CASSVRAGVGGGELFF
TRBV20-1	-	TRBJ1-1	many	TGCAGTGCTAGCGACCTTTTCATGAACACTGAAGCTTTCTTT	CSASDLFMNTEAFF
TRBV20-1	-	TRBJ1-1	many	TGCAGTGCTAGCTCCGCCCTGGAACTAAACACTGAAGCTTTCTTT	CSASSALELNTEAFF
TRBV2	TRBD2	TRBJ2-3	many	TGTGCCAGCAGAGAATCCCCACCTGGGAGGGGTCGGGATACGCAGTATTTT	CASRESPPGRGRDTQYF
TRBV20-1	-	TRBJ1-2	many	TGCAGTGCTAGAGAAAGTGGCAGGGAGGCCTATGGCTACACCTTC	CSARESGREAYGYTF
TRBV11-3	TRBD2	TRBJ2-5	many	TGTGCCAGCAGCTTAGGGGGGACTAGCGGCCTACAAGAGACCCAGTACTTC	CASSLGGTSGLQETQYF
TRBV7-3	TRBD1	TRBJ2-2	few	TGTGCCAGCAGCTTATCGGCCGGGACAGTAAACACCGGGGAGCTGTTTTTT	CASSLSAGTVNTGELFF
TRBV6-2/TRBV6-3	-	TRBJ2-3	-	TGTGCCAGCAGGCCCAGGGGAGGCACAGATACGCAGTATTTT	CASRPRGGTDTQYF
TRBV6-1	-	TRBJ2-7	-	TGTGCCAGCAGTGAACTCCGGACGGACGAGCAGTACTTC	CASSELRTDEQYF
TRBV20-1	TRBD2	TRBJ2-5	many	TGCAGTGCTAGAGGAACTAGCGGGAGCGAGACCCAGTACTTC	CSARGTSGSETQYF
TRBV6-1	TRBD1	TRBJ1-1	few	TGTGCCAGCAGTTACGCGGGGACAGGAAGGGTGAACACTGAAGCTTTCTTT	CASSYAGTGRVNTEAFF
TRBV12-3/TRBV12-4	-	TRBJ2-3	few	TGTGCCAGCAGGTTAGGAGGTGCAGATACGCAGTATTTT	CASRLGGADTQYF
TRBV2	TRBD2	TRBJ2-5	many	TGTGCCAGCAGCGGGACTAGCGGGATGGGGGAGACCCAGTACTTC	CASSGTSGMGETQYF
TRBV3-1	-	TRBJ1-4	many	TGTGCCAGCAGCCCCCCAGGGCGGTATGAAAAACTGTTTTTT	CASSPPGRYEKLFF
TRBV9	TRBD2	TRBJ2-7	many	TGTGCCAGCAGTGAAGGGACTAGAGACGGGCAGTACTTC	CASSEGTRDGQYF
TRBV6-4	-	TRBJ2-1	many	TGTGCCAGCAGTGATGGGGACAACAATGAGCAGTTCTTC	CASSDGDNNEQFF
TRBV6-1	-	TRBJ1-5	many	TGTGCCAGCAGTTACCCGGGGTATCAGCCCCAGCATTTT	CASSYPGYQPQHF
TRBV30	TRBD1	TRBJ2-2	-	TGTGCCTGCACAAATACCGGGACAGGGGGGATCCAGAACACCGGGGAGCTGTTTTTT	CACTNTGTGGIQNTGELFF
TRBV5-1	-	TRBJ1-4	few	TGCGCCAGCACCTTCGCGGGGGCAACTAATGAAAAACTGTTTTTT	CASTFAGATNEKLFF
TRBV7-9	-	TRBJ1-1	-	TGTGCCAGCAGCTTAGGACCCCCTGAAGCCTTCTTT	CASSLGPPEAFF
TRBV11-2	-	TRBJ2-3	-	TGTGCCAGCAGCTTAGATAGGCAGGGGGGCCCAGATACGCAGTATTTT	CASSLDRQGGPDTQYF
TRBV6-4	-	TRBJ2-1	medium-sized	TGTGCCAGCAGTGACTCTAGCGGCTCCTACAATGAGCAGTTCTTC	CASSDSSGSYNEQFF
TRBV5-5	TRBD1	TRBJ2-7	many	TGTGCCAGCAGCTTAGGGACAGGCTACGAGCAGTACTTC	CASSLGTGYEQYF
TRBV20-1	-	TRBJ1-2	many	TGCAGTGCTAGAGTGAGACATGGCTACACCTTC	CSARVRHGYTF
TRBV15	TRBD2	TRBJ2-3	many	TGTGCCACCAGCAGGCTAGCGGGGACGCAGTATTTT	CATSRLAGTQYF
TRBV6-1	TRBD1	TRBJ2-2	medium-sized	TGTGCCAGCATGGGGACAGGGGAGTATGGGGAGCTGTTTTTT	CASMGTGEYGELFF
TRBV6-1	-	TRBJ1-6	medium-sized	TGTGCCAGCAGTTTTGTTGACCCACAAAATTCACCCCTCCACTTT	CASSFVDPQNSPLHF
TRBV6-1	TRBD2	TRBJ2-7	medium-sized	TGTGCCAGCAGTGGACTAGCGGGAGTGGGGGAGCAGTACTTC	CASSGLAGVGEQYF
TRBV12-3/TRBV12-4	TRBD2	TRBJ2-7	few	TGTGCCAGCAGCCGGGGGGGGTACGAGCAGTACTTC	CASSRGGYEQYF
TRBV6-1	TRBD1	TRBJ2-5	many	TGTGCCAGCAGTGAAGCGGGACAGGGGGTTTGGGAGACCCAGTACTTC	CASSEAGQGVWETQYF
TRBV6-1	-	TRBJ1-1	few	TGTGCCAGCATTCCACGGAGCACTGAAGCTTTCTTT	CASIPRSTEAFF
TRBV6-5	-	TRBJ1-5	many	TGTGCCAGCAGTTACCATGGGGACGGCGGCAATCAGCCCCAGCATTTT	CASSYHGDGGNQPQHF
TRBV2	TRBD1	TRBJ1-4	-	TGTGCCAGCAGTACCACGACAGGGCCTAATGAAAAACTGTTTTTT	CASSTTTGPNEKLFF
TRBV11-2	TRBD2	TRBJ2-6	many	TGTGCCAGCAGCTTATTTGTGTGGTCGGGAGGGCGCTCTGGGGCCAACGTCCTGACTTTC	CASSLFVWSGGRSGANVLTF
TRBV5-1	-	TRBJ2-7	many	TGCGCCAGCAGCTTGGGGGGTGGCGGGGTTTCCTACGAGCAGTACTTC	CASSLGGGGVSYEQYF
TRBV12-5	-	TRBJ2-1	many	TGTGCTAGTGCCTACCCGAGAGATTACAATGAGCAGTTCTTC	CASAYPRDYNEQFF
TRBV5-1	-	TRBJ1-1	many	TGCGCCAGCAGGGCAGGGCTGAACACTGAAGCTTTCTTT	CASRAGLNTEAFF
TRBV4-2	TRBD2	TRBJ2-1	many	TGTGCCAGCAGCCAAGATGACACTAGCGGGTGGAATGAGCAGTTCTTC	CASSQDDTSGWNEQFF
TRBV5-1	TRBD1	TRBJ2-7	many	TGCGCCAGCAGCTTGGCCGGGACAGGGCGGGAGCAGTACTTC	CASSLAGTGREQYF
TRBV10-3	TRBD1	TRBJ1-2	many	TGTGCCATCAGTCAGACGACAGGGGGCCTGAATGGCTACACCTTC	CAISQTTGGLNGYTF
TRBV5-1	-	TRBJ2-3	few	TGTGCCAGCAGCTTGGCCATCCGTGGTACGCAGTATTTT	CASSLAIRGTQYF
TRBV9	-	TRBJ2-1	many	TGTGCCAGCAATGGGGGTGTCTCCTACAATGAGCAGTTCTTC	CASNGGVSYNEQFF
TRBV6-1	-	TRBJ2-5	-	TGTGCCAGCACACAGTCCCCCCGAGAGACCCAGTACTTC	CASTQSPRETQYF
TRBV7-2	-	TRBJ2-5	few	TGTGCCAGCAGCTTAGGCGGTCGAGAAGATGAGACCCAGTACTTC	CASSLGGREDETQYF
TRBV3-1	-	TRBJ2-7	many	TGTGCCAGCAGCTACAAGAGGGGGGGACTCGACGAGCAGTACTTC	CASSYKRGGLDEQYF
TRBV27	TRBD1	TRBJ2-2	-	TGTGCCAGCAGTTTAAACAGGGGGAACACCGGGGAGCTATTTTTT	CASSLNRGNTGELFF
TRBV19	TRBD1	TRBJ1-5	few	TGTGCCAGTAGTATAGTGGGGACAGGTCAGCCCCAACATTTT	CASSIVGTGQPQHF